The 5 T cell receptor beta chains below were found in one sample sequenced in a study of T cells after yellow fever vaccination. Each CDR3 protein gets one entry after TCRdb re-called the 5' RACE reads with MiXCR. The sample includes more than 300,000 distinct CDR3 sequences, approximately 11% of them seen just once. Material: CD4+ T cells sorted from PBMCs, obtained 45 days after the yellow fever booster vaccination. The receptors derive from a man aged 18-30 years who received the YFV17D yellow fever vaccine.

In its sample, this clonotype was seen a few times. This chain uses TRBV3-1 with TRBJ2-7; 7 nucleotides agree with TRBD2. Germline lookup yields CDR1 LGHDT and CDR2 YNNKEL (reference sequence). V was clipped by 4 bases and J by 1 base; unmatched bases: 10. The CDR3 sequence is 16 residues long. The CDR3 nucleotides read TGTGCCAGCAGCCTCCGGGGAGGGGCGAAATCCTACGAGCAGTACTTC. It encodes CASSLRGGAKSYEQYF.

In nucleotides, the CDR3 is TGTGCCAGCAGCCAGCAGGGGGCGCTTGGCTACACCTTC. This gives the protein CASSQQGALGYTF. V is TRBV3-1 and J is TRBJ1-2, with 8 bases fitting TRBD1. Germline CDR1 and CDR2: LGHDT and YNNKEL (reference sequence). The CDR3 runs to 13 residues. V lost 3 bases, J lost 7 bases, and 4 bases stayed unmatched.

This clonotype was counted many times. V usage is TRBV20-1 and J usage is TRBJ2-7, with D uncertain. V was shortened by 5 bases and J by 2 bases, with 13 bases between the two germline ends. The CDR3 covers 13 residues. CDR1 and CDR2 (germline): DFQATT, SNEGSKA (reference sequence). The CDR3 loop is CSAPSQITYEQYV. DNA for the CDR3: TGCAGTGCTCCCAGCCAGATCACCTACGAGCAGTACGTC.

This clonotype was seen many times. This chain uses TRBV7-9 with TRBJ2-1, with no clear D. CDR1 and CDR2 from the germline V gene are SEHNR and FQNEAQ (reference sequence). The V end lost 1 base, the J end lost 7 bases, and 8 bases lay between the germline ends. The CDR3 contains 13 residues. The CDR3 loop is CASSLVLINEQFF. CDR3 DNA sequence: TGTGCCAGCAGCTTAGTGTTGATAAATGAGCAGTTCTTC.

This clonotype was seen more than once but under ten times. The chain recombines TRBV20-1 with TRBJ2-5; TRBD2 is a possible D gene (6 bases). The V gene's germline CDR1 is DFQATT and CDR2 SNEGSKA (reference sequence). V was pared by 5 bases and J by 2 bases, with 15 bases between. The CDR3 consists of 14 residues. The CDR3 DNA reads TGCAGTGCTTTCCACTCGGGACTGCAAGAGACCCAGTACTTC. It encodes CSAFHSGLQETQYF.